These 15 T cell receptor beta chains share one sample of origin, sequenced in a study of CDR3 diversity in severe acne. TCRdb itself ran the PCR reads through MiXCR, one entry per CDR3 protein. The sample yields 89,000 or so distinct CDR3 sequences, 45% to 55% seen once. Material for sequencing was blood. These receptors came from a male donor in good health, serving as a control.

J is TRBJ1-5 and V is TRBV28; D gene uncertain. In germline, CDR1 is MDHEN, CDR2 SYDVKM. The CDR3 totals 14 residues. V lost 5 bases, J lost 7 bases, and 15 bases lay in between. The chain's CDR3 is CASSHDGVRQPQHF. CDR3 in DNA: TGTGCCAGCAGTCACGACGGGGTACGGCAGCCCCAGCATTTT. The full variable domain, in which reference TRBV28 and TRBJ1-5 provide the parts outside the CDR3, is DVKVTQSSRYLVKRTGEKVFLECVQDMDHENMFWYRQDPGLGLRLIYFSYDVKMKEKGDIPEGYSVSREKKERFSLILESASTNQTSMYLCASSHDGVRQPQHFGDGTRLSIL.

The rearrangement joins TRBV20-1 to TRBJ2-3; 8 bases fit TRBD2. The CDR3 consists of 15 residues. The germline gives CDR1 DFQATT, CDR2 SNEGSKA (reference sequence). J was trimmed by 4 bases and V by 5 bases; bases with no gene match: 11. In DNA, the CDR3 is TGCAGTGCTGCCGACGTAGCGGGATGGGCAGATACGCAGTATTTT. This encodes CSAADVAGWADTQYF.

This clonotype was detected many times. This sequence joins TRBV7-9 and TRBJ1-6, with a tentative D call TRBD1 (6 bases). Between the trimmed V and J ends, which lost 5 bases and 9 bases, there was a span of 17 bases. CDR1 and CDR2 (germline): SEHNR, FQNEAQ (reference sequence). The CDR3 contains 15 residues. DNA of the CDR3: TGTGCCAGCAGCAGACAAGGGGGGGATGGTTCACCCCTCCACTTT. Its translation: CASSRQGGDGSPLHF.

V is TRBV24-1 and J is TRBJ2-7; perhaps TRBD1 as D (6 bases). Germline loops: CDR1 KGHDR, CDR2 SFDVKD. This CDR3 region has 16 residues. Between the trimmed V and J ends, which lost 3 bases and 4 bases, there was a span of 18 bases. This CDR3 reads CATSDGARDTIYEQYF. The CDR3 DNA follows: TGTGCCACCAGTGATGGGGCCCGGGACACGATATACGAGCAGTACTTC.

This chain connects TRBV7-2 to TRBJ2-7; D is unclear. Trimming removed 1 base at V and 7 bases at J, with 14 bases between. Germline CDR1 is SGHTA and CDR2 is FQGNSA. CDR3 length equals 14 residues. The CDR3 spells CASSLVPLMGEQYF. In nucleotides, the CDR3 is TGTGCCAGCAGCTTAGTGCCCCTGATGGGGGAGCAGTACTTC.

The table lists this clonotype with many counts. The V call is TRBV6-1, the J call TRBJ2-2, with 11 positions matching TRBD2. Germline values: CDR1 MNHNS, CDR2 SASEGT. This CDR3 is built from 19 residues. With V trimmed by 3 bases and J by 7 bases, 16 bases remained unmatched. In DNA, the CDR3 is TGTGCCAGCAGTGATCCGCCGGCACTAGCGGGAGTTTTGGGCGGGGAGCTGTTTTTT. Amino acids: CASSDPPALAGVLGGELFF.

Turning to this clonotype: Being one base from a much bigger clone, this may be a read error. The CDR3 region has the DNA TGTGCCGGCAGCTCACGGTTGAGCCAGTACTTC. Translating it yields CAGSSRLSQYF. This chain uses TRBV7-2 with TRBJ2-5, with D uncertain. This CDR3 has 11 residues. Germline V gene data show CDR1 as SGHTA and CDR2 as FQGNSA.

This chain uses TRBV29-1 with TRBJ2-7; D not resolved. CDR1 and CDR2 (germline): SQVTM, ANQGSEA. Trimming left V 7 bases short and J 0 bases short, with 13 bases between. The CDR3 length is 13 residues. The CDR3 region is CSALLRFSYEQYF. The CDR3 DNA is TGCAGCGCCCTGCTAAGATTCTCCTACGAGCAGTACTTC.

The chain is built from TRBV12-3 or TRBV12-4 and TRBJ1-2, with D hard to call. The V end was cut by 8 bases, the J end by 0 bases, with 16 bases between. The CDR3 runs to 15 residues. This chain's CDR3 is CASARMPQTNYGYTF. The CDR3 coding sequence is TGTGCCAGCGCTAGAATGCCACAGACTAACTATGGCTACACCTTC.

CDR3 loop: CAISPNNQPQHF. CDR3 sequence (DNA): TGTGCCATCAGTCCTAATAATCAGCCCCAGCATTTT. The V call is TRBV10-3, the J call TRBJ1-5; D unclear. Germline CDR1 ENHRY, CDR2 SYGVKD. There are 12 residues in the CDR3. Trimming stripped 5 bases from V and 4 bases from J, with 6 bases between.

With regard to this clonotype: The conserved final phenylalanine or tryptophan is absent from the CDR3, which likely points to a read error. CDR3 amino acids: CASTLPRQSEAFS. The CDR3 DNA follows: TGTGCCAGCACCCTACCCCGACAGAGTGAAGCTTTCTCT. The chain joins TRBV28 to TRBJ1-1; D may be TRBD1 (5 bases). The CDR3 totals 13 residues. Looked up from germline, CDR1 is MDHEN and CDR2 is SYDVKM. V lost 7 bases to trimming and J lost 7 bases, with 16 bases between them.

This clonotype was detected many times. The chain uses TRBV10-3 and TRBJ1-5; TRBD1 is a possible D gene (5 bases). This CDR3 has 13 amino acids. The V end was cut by 6 bases, the J end by 5 bases, with 11 bases between. Germline V gives CDR1 ENHRY, CDR2 SYGVKD. CDR3 DNA sequence: TGTGCCATCAGGAGGGGATTCGATCAGCCCCAGCATTTT. Translation gives CAIRRGFDQPQHF.

About this clonotype: One base away lies a much larger clone, so this may be a sequencing read error. The rearrangement joins TRBV19 to TRBJ1-5, with D perhaps TRBD1 (6 bases). V shed 6 bases and J shed 3 bases, with 15 bases lying between them. This CDR3 comprises 15 residues. From germline, CDR1 is LNHDA and CDR2 SQIVND (reference sequence). This CDR3 is CASRAGTRVNQPQHF. CDR3 bases: TGTGCCAGTAGAGCCGGGACAAGGGTCAATCAGCCCCAGCATTTT.

The chain couples TRBV20-1 to TRBJ2-7, with a weak D call TRBD2 (6 bases). The V gene's germline CDR1 is DFQATT and CDR2 SNEGSKA (reference sequence). The CDR3 runs to 13 residues. Trimming stripped 1 base from V and 3 bases from J, with 10 bases between. The CDR3 is CSARGTTIYEQYF. In DNA form, the CDR3 reads TGCAGTGCTAGAGGGACTACCATCTACGAGCAGTACTTC.

V usage is TRBV5-4 and J usage is TRBJ2-6; TRBD2 might be the D (6 bases). Germline V gene lookup returns CDR1 SGHNT and CDR2 YYREEE (reference sequence). The V end lost 4 bases, the J end lost 2 bases, and 13 bases lay between the germline ends. This CDR3 contains 16 residues. CDR3 loop: CASSPWPGAGANVLTF. The CDR3 bases are TGTGCCAGCAGCCCGTGGCCGGGGGCTGGGGCCAACGTCCTGACTTTC.